This T cell receptor (beta chain) stems from a study of cytomegalovirus exposure and HLA in healthy donors. Whole-study results and caveats: Further analysis was carried out later, and it showed several of the most significant clusters appearing linked to common viral pathogens. As a later analysis revealed, most CMV-associated TCR beta chains appeared HLA-restricted. In a later analysis, at a false discovery rate of 0.05, fewer than 20,000 TCR beta sequences matched HLA alleles.

There are 15 residues in the CDR3. Unmatched junction bases numbered 4, after V lost 4 bases and J lost 4 bases. Per the germline V gene, CDR1 is SNHLY and CDR2 is FYNNEI. The PCR had 60 Vbeta and 13 Jbeta primers. TCRdb keeps only in-frame clones here, not all; method: immunoSEQ multiplex PCR. The sample lists about 150,000 clones, just under 65% occurring once. About this clone itself: The target antigen is unknown.

The sequencing input was PBMCs. The chain links TRBV2 to TRBJ1-5; 10 nucleotides align to TRBD1. The receptor comes from a woman aged 55-70 years in good health and CMV-seropositive. CDR3 sequence reads: CASSGQGAGNQPQHF. DNA of the CDR3: TGTGCCAGCAGTGGACAGGGGGCGGGTAATCAGCCCCAGCATTTT.